These 20 T cell receptor beta chains were sequenced from one sample in a study of OX40 agonist ivuxolimab in advanced cancers. Sequenced by immunoSEQ multiplex PCR; TCRdb stores in-frame clones only, minus some. This sample has around 35,000 clones, with about four fifths found just once. The material was CD4+ or CD8+ T cells sorted from blood, obtained in a trial of the OX40 agonist ivuxolimab. These receptors were obtained from an adult with an advanced solid tumor such as melanoma, head and neck, liver or kidney cancer.

This clone was seen only once. CDR3 sequence: CASSYSSGWGEKLFF. DNA for the CDR3: TGTGCCAGCAGTTACTCGTCAGGGTGGGGTGAAAAACTGTTTTTT. The chain links TRBV6-5 to TRBJ1-4; possible D gene TRBD1, 5 bases. Germline V gene data show CDR1 as MNHEY and CDR2 as SVGAGI. The CDR3 has 15 residues. With 0 bases removed from V and 7 bases from J, the gap between germline ends came to 12 bases.

This clone is medium-sized within its sample. This chain joins TRBV2 and TRBJ1-1, with a weak D call TRBD1 (6 bases). The CDR3 extends over 14 amino acids. Trimming removed 7 bases at V and 6 bases at J, with 18 bases between. The V gene's germline CDR1 is SNHLY and CDR2 FYNNEI. The CDR3 region is CASNWGQWKAEAFF. CDR3 DNA: TGTGCCAGCAATTGGGGACAATGGAAGGCTGAAGCTTTCTTT.

This clone was observed a single time. At one end the junction does not follow the germline gene, possibly because of a read error. This chain joins TRBV27 and TRBJ1-2; D is ambiguous. The V gene's germline CDR1 is MNHEY and CDR2 SMNVEV (reference sequence). The CDR3 covers 14 residues. CDR3 protein: CASSISLGNYGYTF. The CDR3 DNA is TGTGCCAGCAGTATATCCTTAGGGAACTATGGCTACACCTTC.

This chain joins TRBV9 and TRBJ2-2; tentatively, D is TRBD1 (5 bases). Germline V gene sequence: CDR1 SGDLS, CDR2 YYNGEE. The CDR3 is made up of 14 amino acids. Trimming shortened V by 0 bases and J by 4 bases, and 7 bases separated the two germline ends. The CDR3 DNA sequence: TGTGCCAGCAGCGTAGGGGGCGCCACCGGGGAGCTGTTTTTT. It encodes CASSVGGATGELFF.

The chain joins TRBV27 to TRBJ1-6, with D unresolved. V gave up 2 bases and J gave up 10 bases, with 9 bases separating them. Germline V gene lookup returns CDR1 MNHEY and CDR2 SMNVEV (reference sequence). The CDR3 totals 13 residues. As DNA, the CDR3 is TGTGCCAGCAGTTTAGCAGGTCTGTCACCCCTCCACTTT. The encoded protein is CASSLAGLSPLHF.

By frequency in the sample, this clone is medium-sized. The chain combines TRBV27 with TRBJ1-4; D is undetermined. The CDR3 is 13 amino acids. CDR1 is MNHEY, CDR2 SMNVEV, per germline (reference sequence). Trimming stripped 5 bases from V and 10 bases from J, with 14 bases between. CDR3 amino acids: CASSHAPSGKLFF. The CDR3 DNA sequence: TGTGCCAGCAGTCATGCGCCCTCGGGAAAACTGTTTTTT.

This clone occurred once. The genes are TRBV14 and TRBJ1-5; D is possibly TRBD1 (5 bases). Germline-derived CDR1 and CDR2 are SGHDN and FVKESK. V gave up 8 bases and J gave up 7 bases, with 15 bases separating them. The CDR3 loop spans 13 amino acids. CDR3 amino acids: CASGGEDGQPQHF. The CDR3 nucleotides read TGTGCCAGCGGGGGGGAGGACGGCCAGCCCCAGCATTTT.

The chain combines TRBV27 with TRBJ2-1, with TRBD2 matching over 10 bases. Germline CDR1 is MNHEY and CDR2 is SMNVEV (reference sequence). This CDR3 comprises 15 residues. The J segment lost 10 bases and the V segment lost 7 bases, leaving 13 bases of the junction unmatched. The CDR3 here is CASTHGSGGAGEQFF. The CDR3 DNA is TGTGCCAGCACTCACGGAAGCGGGGGGGCGGGGGAGCAGTTCTTC.

This clone has a handful of counts. The chain combines TRBV19 with TRBJ1-2; D remains ambiguous. The CDR3 is made up of 14 amino acids. Germline assignment: CDR1 LNHDA and CDR2 SQIVND (reference sequence). V shed 10 bases and J shed 5 bases, with 20 bases lying between them. The CDR3 spells CATSPGGSSYGYTF. CDR3 bases: TGTGCCACCTCCCCGGGAGGCAGCTCATATGGCTACACCTTC.

V and J are TRBV28 and TRBJ1-1; D is unresolved. V lost 3 bases and J lost 1, with 12 bases in between. The CDR3 has 15 residues. The germline V gene has CDR1 MDHEN and CDR2 SYDVKM. CDR3 DNA: TGTGCCAGCAGTTTTGGAGGGTTTAAGAACACTGAAGCTTTCTTT. Translating it yields CASSFGGFKNTEAFF.

This rearrangement joins TRBV15 to TRBJ2-1, with 7 bases fitting TRBD1. The CDR3 is 15 amino acids. Germline CDR1 and CDR2: LNHNV and YYDKDF (reference sequence). V was clipped by 0 bases and J by 5 bases; unmatched bases: 4. CDR3 in DNA: TGTGCCACCAGCAGAGATCGGGGACAGCACAATGAGCAGTTCTTC. Translated, it gives CATSRDRGQHNEQFF.

The genes are TRBV5-6 and TRBJ2-3, with 7 positions matching TRBD2. Germline V gene lookup returns CDR1 SGHDT and CDR2 YYEEEE. The CDR3 runs 16 residues. Losses at the gene ends were 0 bases for V and 4 bases for J; bases not matched to a gene: 8. The CDR3 reads CASSLAGSGDPDTQYF. DNA of the CDR3: TGTGCCAGCAGCTTGGCCGGGAGCGGGGATCCAGATACGCAGTATTTT.

The chain employs TRBV5-6 and TRBJ2-1; 7 nucleotides line up with TRBD2. The germline CDR1 and CDR2 sequences are SGHDT and YYEEEE. This CDR3 has 14 amino acids. Losses at the gene ends were 0 bases for V and 8 bases for J; bases not matched to a gene: 5. The DNA for the CDR3 is TGTGCCAGCAGCTTGGTGGGGGGGGAATATGAGCAGTTCTTC. Translated: CASSLVGGEYEQFF.

The chain has TRBV28 and TRBJ2-5, with 10 bases fitting TRBD2. V shed 5 bases, J shed 5 bases, and the junction held 8 bases outside the gene matches. CDR3 size: 15 residues. Germline V gives CDR1 MDHEN, CDR2 SYDVKM. CDR3 DNA sequence: TGTGCCAGCAGTCCCGGGACTAGCGATATGGAGACCCAGTACTTC. Translated, it gives CASSPGTSDMETQYF.

The gene calls are TRBV7-3 and TRBJ2-1; 7 bases align to TRBD2. The V segment lost 5 bases and the J segment 6 bases; nucleotides outside the gene matches: 10. CDR1 is SGHTA, CDR2 FQGTGA, per germline. The CDR3 is 15 amino acids. Written as DNA, the CDR3 is TGTGCCAGCAGCCTGCTTGGGGGAGGGCCCAATGAGCAGTTCTTC. Translation gives CASSLLGGGPNEQFF.

The chain couples TRBV6-6 to TRBJ1-5, with 7 positions matching TRBD1. Germline CDR1 reads MNHNY; CDR2 reads SVGAGI (reference sequence). Trimming at V came to 2 bases and at J to 5 bases, leaving 6 bases not matched to a gene. The CDR3 totals 15 residues. As DNA, the CDR3 is TGTGCCAGCAGTTACCCCGGGACAGCGGATCAGCCCCAGCATTTT. It encodes CASSYPGTADQPQHF.

The chain is built from TRBV19 and TRBJ1-2; TRBD1 matches at 7 bases. Germline CDR1 LNHDA, CDR2 SQIVND (reference sequence). V gave up 3 bases and J gave up 0 bases; unmatched junction bases: 4. This CDR3 comprises 15 residues. The CDR3 protein is CASSMTGNPNYGYTF. The CDR3 DNA reads as TGTGCCAGTAGTATGACAGGGAACCCTAACTATGGCTACACCTTC.

This chain connects TRBV5-1 to TRBJ2-7, with 9 bases aligning to TRBD2. This CDR3 is 16 amino acids long. Germline CDR1 is SGHRS and CDR2 is YFSETQ. V lost 4 bases to trimming and J lost 1 base; unmatched junction nucleotides: 9. Written as DNA, the CDR3 is TGCGCCAGCAGCCGAACCGTTGGACTAGCGTCCTACGAGCAGTACTTC. As protein: CASSRTVGLASYEQYF.

The chain recombines TRBV5-4 with TRBJ2-2; a weak D match, TRBD2 (6 bases). The CDR3 totals 16 residues. The V gene lost 2 bases and the J gene lost 2 bases, with 13 bases spanning the gap. The germline gives CDR1 SGHNT, CDR2 YYREEE (reference sequence). The CDR3 DNA follows: TGTGCCAGCAGCTTCGCGGACTACCTAAACACCGGGGAGCTGTTTTTT. It yields the protein CASSFADYLNTGELFF.

A single count supports this clone. V and J are TRBV30 and TRBJ2-7; D is possibly TRBD1 or TRBD2 (5 bases each). V was shortened by 3 bases and J by 2 bases, with 14 bases between the two germline ends. Germline CDR1 reads GTSNPN; CDR2 reads SVGIG (reference sequence). This CDR3 is built from 14 residues. CDR3 sequence reads: CAWSPGRGAYEQYF. The CDR3, as DNA: TGTGCCTGGAGCCCGGGTCGAGGGGCCTACGAGCAGTACTTC. Full variable domain (outside the CDR3, taken from reference TRBV30 and TRBJ2-7): SQTIHQWPATLVQPVGSPLSLECTVEGTSNPNLYWYRQAAGRGLQLLFYSVGIGQISSEVPQNLSASRPQDRQFILSSKKLLLSDSGFYLCAWSPGRGAYEQYFGPGTRLTVT.